Each of the 19 T cell receptor beta chains below was sequenced from the same sample in a study of blood T cell repertoires in COVID-19. Method: immunoSEQ multiplex PCR; TCRdb's copy keeps in-frame clones and lacks some. The sample holds about 400,000 clones, roughly 91% seen once. Sequencing input: PBMCs or T cells enriched from blood (not recorded which). These receptors came from a young woman who had recovered from COVID-19.

The V and J genes are TRBV7-8 and TRBJ2-5; D may be TRBD1 (5 bases). The V end lost 5 bases, the J end lost 5 bases, and 9 bases lay between the germline ends. Germline V gene data show CDR1 as SGHVS and CDR2 as FQNEAQ. This CDR3 contains 12 residues. The CDR3 sequence is CASSPPGETQYF. CDR3 in DNA: TGTGCCAGCAGCCCCCCAGGGGAGACCCAGTACTTC.

The chain combines TRBV4-1 with TRBJ1-2; 7 nucleotides agree with TRBD1. The CDR3 runs 14 residues. V was clipped by 4 bases and J by 3 bases; unmatched bases: 5. Germline loops: CDR1 MGHRA, CDR2 YSYEKL. The CDR3 DNA follows: TGCGCCAGCAGCCCCGCTGGACAGGACTATGGCTACACCTTC. It specifies CASSPAGQDYGYTF.

The chain links TRBV5-1 to TRBJ1-1; possibly TRBD1 for D (5 bases). This CDR3 has 14 residues. Per germline, CDR1 SGHRS and CDR2 YFSETQ. The germline V and J ends were trimmed by 0 bases and 4 bases, with 10 bases remaining between them. CDR3 amino acids: CASSLGGTTTEAFF. DNA of the CDR3: TGCGCCAGCAGCTTGGGCGGGACCACCACTGAAGCTTTCTTT.

The chain joins TRBV30 to TRBJ2-2, with D perhaps matching TRBD1 (6 bases). The CDR3 totals 13 residues. Trimming pared 7 bases from V and 4 bases from J, leaving 13 bases between. Per germline, CDR1 GTSNPN and CDR2 SVGIG (reference sequence). The CDR3 sequence: CAFQGLGTGELFF. CDR3 coding DNA: TGTGCCTTTCAGGGGCTGGGCACCGGGGAGCTGTTTTTT.

The gene calls are TRBV6-5 and TRBJ1-1; tentative D call: TRBD1 (5 bases). Germline V gives CDR1 MNHEY, CDR2 SVGAGI. CDR3 length: 15 residues. Deletions cut 0 bases from V and 1 base from J, with 9 bases between. CDR3 in amino acids: CASSYSGEGNTEAFF. DNA of the CDR3: TGTGCCAGCAGTTACTCAGGGGAGGGGAACACTGAAGCTTTCTTT.

V gene TRBV5-5 combines with J gene TRBJ1-2, with 7 bases identical to TRBD1. CDR1 and CDR2 (germline): SGHKS, YYEKEE (reference sequence). This CDR3 contains 13 residues. The ends lost 6 bases at V and 6 bases at J; junction bases unmatched: 8. The CDR3 sequence: CASTPTGNHGYTF. Written as DNA, the CDR3 is TGTGCCAGCACCCCGACAGGGAACCATGGCTACACCTTC.

The J gene is TRBJ2-7, the V gene TRBV28; D not certain. Per the germline V gene, CDR1 is MDHEN and CDR2 is SYDVKM. The ends were cut back, 10 bases at V and 3 bases at J, with 13 bases in the middle. This CDR3 spans 12 amino acids. CDR3 nucleotide sequence: TGTGCCACCAGACTGTCAAGCTACGAGCAGTACTTC. It specifies CATRLSSYEQYF.

This clone was observed a few times. J is TRBJ1-3 and V is TRBV2; a weak D match, TRBD1 (5 bases). From germline, CDR1 is SNHLY and CDR2 FYNNEI. This CDR3 is 13 amino acids long. V dropped 4 bases and J dropped 1 base, with 5 bases sitting between them. CDR3 region: CASSAGSGNTIYF. DNA for the CDR3: TGTGCCAGCAGTGCAGGGTCTGGAAACACCATATATTTT.

The chain combines TRBV7-9 with TRBJ1-4; 12 bases line up with TRBD1. Germline CDR1 SEHNR, CDR2 FQNEAQ (reference sequence). There are 17 residues in the CDR3. The V gene end was trimmed by 5 bases and the J gene end by 0 bases; junction bases not matched to a gene: 4. CDR3 sequence: CASSHGTGGSTNEKLFF. As DNA, the CDR3 is TGTGCCAGCAGCCATGGGACAGGGGGCTCAACTAATGAAAAACTGTTTTTT.

J is TRBJ2-3 and V is TRBV14, with TRBD2 matching over 8 bases. V shed 7 bases, J shed 5 bases, and the junction held 8 bases outside the gene matches. This CDR3 contains 14 residues. Germline loops: CDR1 SGHDN, CDR2 FVKESK. CDR3 sequence: CASKPAGAIDTQYF. Here the CDR3 DNA reads TGTGCCAGCAAACCAGCGGGGGCAATAGATACGCAGTATTTT.

This chain links TRBV6-6 with TRBJ1-6; possible D gene TRBD1, 6 bases. Germline CDR1 and CDR2: MNHNY and SVGAGI (reference sequence). This CDR3 has 16 residues. The V end lost 6 bases, the J end lost 3 bases, and 15 bases lay between the germline ends. The DNA for the CDR3 is TGTGCCAGCAGGGTACAGGGCGCTGACTATAATTCACCCCTCCACTTT. Amino acid sequence: CASRVQGADYNSPLHF.

For the CDR3, the DNA is TGCGCCAGCAGCCCCAAGGTCCGGGACAGTGATAATGGCTACACCTTC. This sequence encodes CASSPKVRDSDNGYTF. The gene calls are TRBV5-1 and TRBJ1-2; 7 bases line up with TRBD1. Unmatched junction bases numbered 15, after V lost 4 bases and J lost 6 bases. The CDR3 is made up of 16 amino acids. Germline V CDR1 and CDR2: SGHRS, YFSETQ.

The V call is TRBV27, the J call TRBJ1-2, with a possible D match to TRBD1 (5 bases). Trimming took off 4 bases at V and 1 base at J, with 13 bases between the two ends. The CDR3 runs 15 residues. From germline, CDR1 is MNHEY and CDR2 SMNVEV (reference sequence). For the CDR3, the DNA is TGTGCCAGCAGTTCATCAGGGACTATTAACTATGGCTACACCTTC. Translating gives CASSSSGTINYGYTF.

This sequence joins TRBV4-2 and TRBJ1-1; 11 bases agree with TRBD1. V lost 4 bases, J lost 5 bases, and 6 bases stayed unmatched. Germline CDR1 is LGHNA and CDR2 is YNFKEQ. The CDR3 is 15 amino acids. The CDR3 coding sequence is TGTGCCAGCAGCCCACGGGACAGGGGGTTAACTGAAGCTTTCTTT. Encoded protein: CASSPRDRGLTEAFF.

The V and J genes are TRBV4-3 and TRBJ1-2, with TRBD1 matching 8 bases. The CDR3 extends over 16 amino acids. J was trimmed by 6 bases and V by 0 bases; bases with no gene match: 9. Per the germline V gene, CDR1 is LGHNA and CDR2 is YSLEER. The CDR3 nucleotides are TGCGCCAGCAGCCAAGAGGCCCCCCAGACAGGGGATGGCTACACCTTC. Translation gives CASSQEAPQTGDGYTF.

The chain employs TRBV29-1 and TRBJ1-3; TRBD1 might be the D (5 bases). The V and J ends lost 3 bases and 0 bases respectively, with 15 bases between them. CDR1 is SQVTM, CDR2 ANQGSEA, per germline. CDR3 length equals 16 residues. The CDR3 here is CSVDLGGLGSGNTIYF. The CDR3 DNA sequence: TGCAGCGTTGATTTGGGGGGACTGGGCTCTGGAAACACCATATATTTT.

V and J are TRBV7-3 and TRBJ2-5; the D is unclear. This CDR3 contains 12 residues. Trimming removed 5 bases from V and 5 bases from J, with 9 bases in between. The germline V gene has CDR1 SGHTA and CDR2 FQGTGA. The CDR3 region has the DNA TGTGCCAGCAGCCTCACGCGGGAGACCCAGTACTTC. Protein sequence: CASSLTRETQYF.

This clone was detected once. This chain joins TRBV6-5 and TRBJ2-3; TRBD1 might be the D (6 bases). CDR3 length: 12 residues. Deletions cut 6 bases from V and 8 bases from J, with 12 bases between. Germline-derived CDR1 and CDR2 are MNHEY and SVGAGI. The chain's CDR3 is CASSPGTSTQYF. CDR3 nucleotides: TGTGCCAGCAGCCCCGGGACATCTACGCAGTATTTT.

A note on this clone: Other nucleotide sequences from this sample produce the same CDR3. The rearrangement links TRBV15 to TRBJ1-3; a possible D gene is TRBD1 (6 bases). CDR3 length: 15 residues. Trimming took 0 bases from V and 0 from J, leaving 6 bases between them. Looked up from germline, CDR1 is LNHNV and CDR2 is YYDKDF (reference sequence). The CDR3 coding sequence is TGTGCCACCAGCAGAGACAGGGGCTCTGGAAACACCATATATTTT. This translates into CATSRDRGSGNTIYF.